Listed below are T cell receptor beta chains from one sample, sequenced in a study of resident and recirculating memory T cells in vitiligo. Clones were read by immunoSEQ multiplex PCR, and TCRdb kept only the in-frame ones, dropping some. Found here are about 42,000 clones, around nine tenths of them singletons; the top ten hold 4.5% to 5%. Sequenced material: blood. The receptors were sampled from a male donor with vitiligo. Both conserved end residues are part of each CDR3. The D gene is left open where the match is weak. The size entry is marked missing in some rows and otherwise reads once, few, many or a size class.

v_call: TRBV27; j_call: TRBJ1-2; cdr3_length: 13; clone_size: -; d_call: -; cdr3_nt: TGTGCCAGCAGTTTTCAGGGGTCCTATGGCTACACCTTC; cdr3_aa: CASSFQGSYGYTF
v_call: TRBV12-5; j_call: TRBJ1-6; cdr3_length: 16; clone_size: -; d_call: TRBD1; cdr3_nt: TGTGCTAGTGGTTTTACAGGGGGAGCCCATAATTCACCCCTCCACTTT; cdr3_aa: CASGFTGGAHNSPLHF
v_call: TRBV7-2; j_call: TRBJ2-3; cdr3_length: 14; clone_size: -; d_call: -; cdr3_nt: TGTGCCAGCAGCGATGGGCTGGGCCGTAATACGCAGTATTTT; cdr3_aa: CASSDGLGRNTQYF
v_call: TRBV5-1; j_call: TRBJ1-2; cdr3_length: 15; clone_size: -; d_call: TRBD1; cdr3_nt: TGCGCCAGCAGCTTACAGGGGATGAGGTCTGATCTCTACACCTTC; cdr3_aa: CASSLQGMRSDLYTF
v_call: TRBV11-2; j_call: TRBJ2-7; cdr3_length: 16; clone_size: -; d_call: TRBD2; cdr3_nt: TGTGCCAGCAGGGGGACTAGCGGGGGGGACTCCTACGAGCAGTACTTC; cdr3_aa: CASRGTSGGDSYEQYF
v_call: TRBV25-1; j_call: TRBJ1-2; cdr3_length: 13; clone_size: few; d_call: TRBD1; cdr3_nt: TGTGCCAGCAGTCGTTCAGGGGGCTATGGCTACACCTTC; cdr3_aa: CASSRSGGYGYTF
v_call: TRBV5-1; j_call: TRBJ1-3; cdr3_length: 13; clone_size: -; d_call: -; cdr3_nt: TGCGCCAGCAGCATGAGTGCGGAAAACACCATATATTTT; cdr3_aa: CASSMSAENTIYF
v_call: TRBV5-6; j_call: TRBJ2-1; cdr3_length: 15; clone_size: -; d_call: -; cdr3_nt: TGTGCCAGCAGCTTGGGGGACTCTACCTACAATGAGCAGTTCTTC; cdr3_aa: CASSLGDSTYNEQFF
v_call: TRBV10-3; j_call: TRBJ1-2; cdr3_length: 14; clone_size: -; d_call: -; cdr3_nt: TGTGCCATCAGACAGACGGGGGGTTCAGAGGGCTACACCTTC; cdr3_aa: CAIRQTGGSEGYTF
v_call: TRBV6-5; j_call: TRBJ2-3; cdr3_length: 13; clone_size: -; d_call: TRBD1; cdr3_nt: TGTGCCAGCAGGAAACAGGGGGCAGATACGCAGTATTTT; cdr3_aa: CASRKQGADTQYF
v_call: TRBV5-1; j_call: TRBJ2-1; cdr3_length: 15; clone_size: -; d_call: TRBD2; cdr3_nt: TGCGCCAGCAGACCGACTAGCGGGGTAAGCAATGAGCAGTTCTTC; cdr3_aa: CASRPTSGVSNEQFF
v_call: TRBV5-1; j_call: TRBJ2-7; cdr3_length: 15; clone_size: -; d_call: TRBD2; cdr3_nt: TGCGCCAGCAGCTTGATAGTAGCGGGCCCCTACGAGCAGTACTTC; cdr3_aa: CASSLIVAGPYEQYF
v_call: TRBV6-5; j_call: TRBJ2-3; cdr3_length: 12; clone_size: once; d_call: -; cdr3_nt: TGTGCCAGCGACGGTGGAGGGGATACGCAGTATTTT; cdr3_aa: CASDGGGDTQYF
v_call: TRBV7-3; j_call: TRBJ2-1; cdr3_length: 14; clone_size: once; d_call: TRBD2; cdr3_nt: TGTGCCAGCAGTCGCCGCGGACTAGCGGGGGAGCAGTTCTTC; cdr3_aa: CASSRRGLAGEQFF
v_call: TRBV9; j_call: TRBJ2-3; cdr3_length: 15; clone_size: -; d_call: -; cdr3_nt: TGTGCCAGCCAACTTAGTATTACTAGCACAGATACGCAGTATTTT; cdr3_aa: CASQLSITSTDTQYF
v_call: TRBV5-6; j_call: TRBJ1-2; cdr3_length: 15; clone_size: -; d_call: -; cdr3_nt: TGTGCCAGCACCCTACTTGGGGGCGGAAGCTATGGCTACACCTTC; cdr3_aa: CASTLLGGGSYGYTF
v_call: TRBV4-1; j_call: TRBJ2-5; cdr3_length: 15; clone_size: -; d_call: TRBD1; cdr3_nt: TGCGCCAGCAGAGGGACAGGGTTTATCGGAGAGACCCAGTACTTC; cdr3_aa: CASRGTGFIGETQYF
v_call: TRBV9; j_call: TRBJ2-5; cdr3_length: 16; clone_size: -; d_call: TRBD2; cdr3_nt: TGTGCCAGCAGCGCCTCCGGACTAGCGGTTTTGGAGACCCAGTACTTC; cdr3_aa: CASSASGLAVLETQYF
v_call: TRBV30; j_call: TRBJ2-3; cdr3_length: 11; clone_size: -; d_call: -; cdr3_nt: TGTGCCTGGAACCGACAAGATACGCAGTATTTT; cdr3_aa: CAWNRQDTQYF
v_call: TRBV29-1; j_call: TRBJ1-2; cdr3_length: 15; clone_size: -; d_call: TRBD1; cdr3_nt: TGCAGCGCCTCCGACAGGGCGGTAGGGGGCTATGGCTACACCTTC; cdr3_aa: CSASDRAVGGYGYTF
v_call: TRBV19; j_call: TRBJ2-7; cdr3_length: 13; clone_size: -; d_call: -; cdr3_nt: TGTGCCAGTAGCGAGCATGGAGCCTACGAGCAGTACTTC; cdr3_aa: CASSEHGAYEQYF
v_call: TRBV7-2; j_call: TRBJ2-3; cdr3_length: 17; clone_size: -; d_call: TRBD2; cdr3_nt: TGTGCCAGCAGCTTATTTGGGACTAGCAGATTGACAGATACGCAGTATTTT; cdr3_aa: CASSLFGTSRLTDTQYF
v_call: TRBV5-3; j_call: TRBJ1-1; cdr3_length: 16; clone_size: -; d_call: -; cdr3_nt: TGTGCCAGAAGCCATACTCTTCGACAGGCGAACACTGAAGCTTTCTTT; cdr3_aa: CARSHTLRQANTEAFF
v_call: TRBV6-5; j_call: TRBJ2-5; cdr3_length: 13; clone_size: -; d_call: -; cdr3_nt: TGTGCCTCGGTTGGCCCGGGGGTAAAGACCCAGTACTTC; cdr3_aa: CASVGPGVKTQYF
v_call: TRBV5-8; j_call: TRBJ1-5; cdr3_length: 16; clone_size: -; d_call: -; cdr3_nt: TGTGCCAGCAGTTCCTACGCGGGATATAGCAATCAGCCCCAGCATTTT; cdr3_aa: CASSSYAGYSNQPQHF
v_call: TRBV5-1; j_call: TRBJ1-6; cdr3_length: 15; clone_size: -; d_call: -; cdr3_nt: TGCGCCAGCAGCTTGTCGTACGGGAGGAATTCACCCCTCCACTTT; cdr3_aa: CASSLSYGRNSPLHF
v_call: TRBV2; j_call: TRBJ1-3; cdr3_length: 15; clone_size: -; d_call: -; cdr3_nt: TGTGCCAGCAGTGATCAGGGCTCCTCTGGAAACACCATATATTTT; cdr3_aa: CASSDQGSSGNTIYF
v_call: TRBV30; j_call: TRBJ1-6; cdr3_length: 15; clone_size: -; d_call: -; cdr3_nt: TGTGCCTGGAGTCCCCGGGGGGGCGGGGATTCACCCCTCCACTTT; cdr3_aa: CAWSPRGGGDSPLHF
v_call: TRBV30; j_call: TRBJ1-2; cdr3_length: 12; clone_size: -; d_call: -; cdr3_nt: TGTGCCTGGAGTGTACAATCGGGAGGCTACACCTTC; cdr3_aa: CAWSVQSGGYTF
v_call: TRBV20-1; j_call: TRBJ2-3; cdr3_length: 11; clone_size: -; d_call: -; cdr3_nt: TGCAGTCGACAGAGCACAGATACGCAGTATTTT; cdr3_aa: CSRQSTDTQYF
v_call: TRBV27; j_call: TRBJ2-7; cdr3_length: 11; clone_size: -; d_call: -; cdr3_nt: TGTGCCAGCAGTTCGAGGTACGAGCAGTACTTC; cdr3_aa: CASSSRYEQYF
v_call: TRBV19; j_call: TRBJ1-5; cdr3_length: 14; clone_size: once; d_call: TRBD1; cdr3_nt: TGTGCCAGTAGTACACAGGGGGCGGTCCAGCCCCAGCATTTT; cdr3_aa: CASSTQGAVQPQHF
v_call: TRBV18; j_call: TRBJ1-1; cdr3_length: 15; clone_size: once; d_call: -; cdr3_nt: TGTGCCAGCTCACCGACTACATTGAGGGACACTGAAGCTTTCTTT; cdr3_aa: CASSPTTLRDTEAFF
v_call: TRBV5-5; j_call: TRBJ2-3; cdr3_length: 16; clone_size: -; d_call: TRBD2; cdr3_nt: TGTGCCAGCAGCTTGGAACGGGACTACTTCACAGATACGCAGTATTTT; cdr3_aa: CASSLERDYFTDTQYF
v_call: TRBV21-1; j_call: TRBJ1-4; cdr3_length: 14; clone_size: once; d_call: -; cdr3_nt: TGTGCCAGCAGCCCTGGACAGGGGGTTGAAAAACTGTTTTTT; cdr3_aa: CASSPGQGVEKLFF
v_call: TRBV7-6; j_call: TRBJ2-5; cdr3_length: 14; clone_size: -; d_call: TRBD2; cdr3_nt: TGTGCCAGCAGCTTAGGGGGGGGCCAAGAGACCCAGTACTTC; cdr3_aa: CASSLGGGQETQYF
v_call: TRBV5-1; j_call: TRBJ1-1; cdr3_length: 13; clone_size: -; d_call: -; cdr3_nt: TGCGCCAGCAGAATACAGGGGAACACTGAAGCTTTCTTT; cdr3_aa: CASRIQGNTEAFF
v_call: TRBV6-4; j_call: TRBJ2-3; cdr3_length: 15; clone_size: -; d_call: TRBD2; cdr3_nt: TGTGCCAGCAGAAAACTAGCGGGGGATTCAGATACGCAGTATTTT; cdr3_aa: CASRKLAGDSDTQYF
v_call: TRBV7-9; j_call: TRBJ1-1; cdr3_length: 12; clone_size: once; d_call: -; cdr3_nt: TGTGCCAGCAGCTTAGAGGGGGCTGAAGCTTTCTTT; cdr3_aa: CASSLEGAEAFF
v_call: TRBV5-1; j_call: TRBJ1-6; cdr3_length: 14; clone_size: few; d_call: -; cdr3_nt: TGCGCCAGCGCTCTAGGGACAAGTAATTCACCCCTCCACTTT; cdr3_aa: CASALGTSNSPLHF
v_call: TRBV6-6; j_call: TRBJ1-2; cdr3_length: 13; clone_size: -; d_call: -; cdr3_nt: TGTGCCAGCACCCCCGGGGGGGCGCATGGCTACACCTTC; cdr3_aa: CASTPGGAHGYTF
v_call: TRBV28; j_call: TRBJ2-1; cdr3_length: 14; clone_size: -; d_call: -; cdr3_nt: TGTGCCACGGGGGGCAGCAGCTCCTACAATGAGCAGTTCTTC; cdr3_aa: CATGGSSSYNEQFF
v_call: TRBV4-1; j_call: TRBJ2-5; cdr3_length: 16; clone_size: once; d_call: -; cdr3_nt: TGCGCCAGCAGCCAAGTCTTTCTTGCGGAGTCGGAGACCCAGTACTTC; cdr3_aa: CASSQVFLAESETQYF
v_call: TRBV5-5; j_call: TRBJ2-1; cdr3_length: 19; clone_size: -; d_call: -; cdr3_nt: TGTGCCAGCAGCTTGGCGGGGGAGATGGGACCAAAGGCCTACAATGAGCAGTTCTTC; cdr3_aa: CASSLAGEMGPKAYNEQFF
v_call: TRBV7-2; j_call: TRBJ2-5; cdr3_length: 11; clone_size: -; d_call: -; cdr3_nt: TGTGCCAGCAGAAGGGGGGAGACCCAGTACTTC; cdr3_aa: CASRRGETQYF
v_call: TRBV30; j_call: TRBJ1-2; cdr3_length: 12; clone_size: -; d_call: TRBD1; cdr3_nt: TGTGCCTGGAGAGCCGGGACAGGGGGCTACACCTTC; cdr3_aa: CAWRAGTGGYTF
v_call: TRBV7-6; j_call: TRBJ1-1; cdr3_length: 17; clone_size: once; d_call: TRBD1; cdr3_nt: TGTGCCAGCAGCCCCTCGGACAGGGTCCCCATGAACACTGAAGCTTTCTTT; cdr3_aa: CASSPSDRVPMNTEAFF
v_call: TRBV7-8; j_call: TRBJ1-1; cdr3_length: 17; clone_size: -; d_call: -; cdr3_nt: TGTGCCAGCAGCTTTGGCAACCGAGGGCCCGGCGGCACTGAAGCTTTCTTT; cdr3_aa: CASSFGNRGPGGTEAFF
v_call: TRBV29-1; j_call: TRBJ1-1; cdr3_length: 13; clone_size: -; d_call: -; cdr3_nt: TGCAGCGCCGTGGAGGGGCAAGGGACTGAAGCTTTCTTT; cdr3_aa: CSAVEGQGTEAFF
v_call: TRBV18; j_call: TRBJ1-4; cdr3_length: 15; clone_size: -; d_call: -; cdr3_nt: TGTGCCAGCTCACCCCAACAGTCAACTAATGAAAAACTGTTTTTT; cdr3_aa: CASSPQQSTNEKLFF
v_call: TRBV7-6; j_call: TRBJ1-1; cdr3_length: 16; clone_size: -; d_call: TRBD1; cdr3_nt: TGTGCCAGCAGCTTAGAACAGGGGCACCTGAACACTGAAGCTTTCTTT; cdr3_aa: CASSLEQGHLNTEAFF
v_call: TRBV4-3; j_call: TRBJ1-1; cdr3_length: 16; clone_size: -; d_call: -; cdr3_nt: TGCGCCAGCAGCCAGGGTGTGGAGCTCCTGAACACTGAAGCTTTCTTT; cdr3_aa: CASSQGVELLNTEAFF